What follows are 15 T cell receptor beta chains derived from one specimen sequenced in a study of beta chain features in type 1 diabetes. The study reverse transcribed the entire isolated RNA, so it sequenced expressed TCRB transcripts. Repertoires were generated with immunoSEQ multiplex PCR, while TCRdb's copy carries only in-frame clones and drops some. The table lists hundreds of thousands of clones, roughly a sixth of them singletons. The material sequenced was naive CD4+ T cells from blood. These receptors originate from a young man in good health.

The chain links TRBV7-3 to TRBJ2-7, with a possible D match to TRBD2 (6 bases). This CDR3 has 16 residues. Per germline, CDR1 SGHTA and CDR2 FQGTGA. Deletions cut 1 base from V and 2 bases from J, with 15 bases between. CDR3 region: CASSLKSGGETYEQYF. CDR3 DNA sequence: TGTGCCAGCAGCTTAAAATCTGGCGGGGAGACCTACGAGCAGTACTTC.

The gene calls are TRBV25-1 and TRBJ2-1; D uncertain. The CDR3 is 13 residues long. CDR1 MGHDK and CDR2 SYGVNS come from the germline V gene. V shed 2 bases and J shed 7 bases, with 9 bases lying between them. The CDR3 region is CASSEPTGNEQFF. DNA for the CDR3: TGTGCCAGCAGTGAACCCACTGGAAATGAGCAGTTCTTC.

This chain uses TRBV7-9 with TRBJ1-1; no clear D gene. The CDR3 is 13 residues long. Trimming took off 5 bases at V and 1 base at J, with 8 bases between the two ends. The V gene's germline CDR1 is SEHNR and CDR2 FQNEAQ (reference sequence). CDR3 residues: CASSPLKNTEAFF. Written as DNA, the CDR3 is TGTGCCAGCAGCCCCCTAAAGAACACTGAAGCTTTCTTT.

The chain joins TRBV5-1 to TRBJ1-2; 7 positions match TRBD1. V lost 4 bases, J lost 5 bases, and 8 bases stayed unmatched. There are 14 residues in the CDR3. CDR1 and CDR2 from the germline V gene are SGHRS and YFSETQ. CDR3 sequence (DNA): TGCGCCAGCAGCACCGACAGGGCCACTTATGGCTACACCTTC. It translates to CASSTDRATYGYTF.

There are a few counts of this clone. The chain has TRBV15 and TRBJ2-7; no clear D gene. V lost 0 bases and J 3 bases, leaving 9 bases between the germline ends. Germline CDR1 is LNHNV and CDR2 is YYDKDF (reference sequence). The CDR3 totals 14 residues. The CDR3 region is CATSRDRPVYEQYF. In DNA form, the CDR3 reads TGTGCCACCAGCAGAGATCGACCCGTCTACGAGCAGTACTTC.

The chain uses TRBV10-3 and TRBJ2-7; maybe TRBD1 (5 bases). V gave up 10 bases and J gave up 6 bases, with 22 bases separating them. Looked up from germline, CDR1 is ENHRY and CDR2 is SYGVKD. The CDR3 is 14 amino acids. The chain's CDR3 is CATYVGAVGSEQYF. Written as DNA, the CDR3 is TGTGCCACCTACGTAGGGGCGGTTGGTTCCGAGCAGTACTTC.

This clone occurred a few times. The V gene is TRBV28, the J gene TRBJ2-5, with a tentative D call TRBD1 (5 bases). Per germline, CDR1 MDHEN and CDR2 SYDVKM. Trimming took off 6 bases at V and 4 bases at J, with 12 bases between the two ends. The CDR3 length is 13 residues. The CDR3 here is CASSPTGRETQYF. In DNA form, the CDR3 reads TGTGCCAGCAGCCCTACAGGAAGAGAGACCCAGTACTTC.

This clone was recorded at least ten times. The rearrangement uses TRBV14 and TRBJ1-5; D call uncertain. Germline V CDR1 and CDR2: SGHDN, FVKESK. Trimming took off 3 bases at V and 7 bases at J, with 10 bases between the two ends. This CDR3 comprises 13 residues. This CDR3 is CASSQVLGQPQHF. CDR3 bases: TGTGCCAGCAGCCAGGTTCTGGGGCAGCCCCAGCATTTT.

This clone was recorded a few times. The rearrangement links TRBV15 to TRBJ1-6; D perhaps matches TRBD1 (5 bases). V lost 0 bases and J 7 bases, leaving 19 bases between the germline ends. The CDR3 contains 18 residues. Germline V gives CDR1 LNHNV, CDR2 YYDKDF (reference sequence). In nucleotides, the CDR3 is TGTGCCACCAGCAGAGATCCCCCTGGGGGGTTCTGGAATTCACCCCTCCACTTT. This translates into CATSRDPPGGFWNSPLHF.

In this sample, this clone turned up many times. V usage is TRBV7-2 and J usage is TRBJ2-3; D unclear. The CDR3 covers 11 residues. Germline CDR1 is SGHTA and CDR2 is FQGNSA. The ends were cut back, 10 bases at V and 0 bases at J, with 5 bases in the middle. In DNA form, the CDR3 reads TGTGCCACCACTAGCACAGATACGCAGTATTTT. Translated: CATTSTDTQYF.

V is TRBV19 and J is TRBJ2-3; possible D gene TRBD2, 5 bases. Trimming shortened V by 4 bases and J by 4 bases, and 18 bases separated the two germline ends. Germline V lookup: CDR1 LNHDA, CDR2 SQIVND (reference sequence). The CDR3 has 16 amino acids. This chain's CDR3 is CASSTGDTRSSDTQYF. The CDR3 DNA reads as TGTGCCAGTAGTACCGGGGATACCCGATCGTCAGATACGCAGTATTTT.

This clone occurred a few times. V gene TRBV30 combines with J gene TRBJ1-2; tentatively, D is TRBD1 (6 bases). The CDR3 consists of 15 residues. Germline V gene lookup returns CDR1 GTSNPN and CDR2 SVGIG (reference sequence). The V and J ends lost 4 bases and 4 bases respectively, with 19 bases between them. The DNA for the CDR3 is TGTGCCTGGACTCGACCCTGGGACACCTCCTATGGCTACACCTTC. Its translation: CAWTRPWDTSYGYTF.

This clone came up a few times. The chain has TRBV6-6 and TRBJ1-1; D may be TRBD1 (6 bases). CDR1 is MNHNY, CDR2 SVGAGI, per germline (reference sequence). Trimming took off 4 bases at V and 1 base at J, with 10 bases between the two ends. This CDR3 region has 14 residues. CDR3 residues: CASSSQGPNTEAFF. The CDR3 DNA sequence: TGTGCCAGCAGTTCCCAGGGGCCGAACACTGAAGCTTTCTTT.

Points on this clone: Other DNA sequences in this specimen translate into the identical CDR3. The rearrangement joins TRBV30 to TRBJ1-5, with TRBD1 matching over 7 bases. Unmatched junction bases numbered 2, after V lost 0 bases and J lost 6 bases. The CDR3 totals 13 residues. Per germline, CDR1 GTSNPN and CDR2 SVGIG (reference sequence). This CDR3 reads CAWSVQGIQPQHF. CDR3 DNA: TGTGCCTGGAGTGTACAGGGGATTCAGCCCCAGCATTTT.

The CDR3 nucleotides read TGCGCCAGCAGCTTTAATCAGGGTGAAGCTTTCTTT. Its protein is CASSFNQGEAFF. The chain combines TRBV5-1 with TRBJ1-1; possibly TRBD1 for D (5 bases). The germline V and J ends were trimmed by 2 bases and 7 bases, with 9 bases remaining between them. The germline gives CDR1 SGHRS, CDR2 YFSETQ. The length of the CDR3 is 12 residues.